Given below is one T cell receptor (beta chain) in context. The entry originates in a study of blood T cell repertoires in COVID-19. Using immunoSEQ multiplex PCR, the repertoire was profiled, and TCRdb retains in-frame clones only, with some absent. Of about 270,000 clones in the sample, less than 90% were seen once. Trimming took off 4 bases at V and 4 bases at J, with 13 bases between the two ends. Germline V gene sequence: CDR1 MDHEN, CDR2 SYDVKM. The length of the CDR3 is 14 residues. Material: PBMCs or T cells enriched from blood (not recorded which). V is TRBV28 and J is TRBJ1-2, with D perhaps matching TRBD1 (5 bases). The receptor was isolated from a woman in her forties or fifties who had recovered from COVID-19. The CDR3 DNA sequence: TGTGCCAGCAGTTCGGCGGACAATCTCTATGGCTACACCTTC. This translates into CASSSADNLYGYTF.